A single sample is the source of the 27 T cell receptor beta chains below, sequenced in a study of shared clonotypes between healthy human individuals. Clones were read by immunoSEQ multiplex PCR, and TCRdb kept only the in-frame ones, dropping some. The sample has about 1.5 million clones; roughly 98% are singletons. The sample consisted of naive CD4+ T cells sorted from blood. Indicated subset: CD45RA+ positively selected. The receptors were gathered from a man aged 25-45 years in good health.

The J gene is TRBJ2-3, the V gene TRBV15; 11 nucleotides match TRBD2. CDR1 is LNHNV, CDR2 YYDKDF, per germline (reference sequence). The V gene end was trimmed by 3 bases and the J gene end by 5 bases; junction bases not matched to a gene: 7. CDR3 length equals 16 residues. DNA for the CDR3: TGTGCCACCAGCAGCAAACTAGCGGGAGCCGAAGATACGCAGTATTTT. Amino acids: CATSSKLAGAEDTQYF.

The rearrangement joins TRBV28 to TRBJ2-7; D is perhaps TRBD1 (5 bases). Trimming took 3 bases from V and 7 from J, leaving 22 bases between them. The CDR3 runs to 16 residues. Looked up from germline, CDR1 is MDHEN and CDR2 is SYDVKM. The CDR3, as DNA: TGTGCCAGCAGTTTGGGGCAGTTTCGGTCCCTCGGAGAGCAGTACTTC. This sequence encodes CASSLGQFRSLGEQYF.

CDR3 coding DNA: TGTGCCAGCAGCTTAATAGCGGGAGGATCTTACGAGCAGTACTTC. Its protein is CASSLIAGGSYEQYF. The chain is built from TRBV5-4 and TRBJ2-7; TRBD2 agrees at 10 bases. Germline lookup yields CDR1 SGHNT and CDR2 YYREEE (reference sequence). The CDR3 runs to 15 residues. V trimming: 2 bases; J trimming: 4 bases; junction bases outside the gene matches: 6.

The genes are TRBV11-2 and TRBJ2-7; 7 bases map to TRBD2. Germline CDR1 reads SGHAT; CDR2 reads FQNNGV. Trimming took 0 bases from V and 3 from J; bases not matched to a gene: 8. The CDR3 is 16 amino acids. The CDR3 DNA sequence: TGTGCCAGCAGCTTAGATCGGGTCAGCGGGGACTACGAGCAGTACTTC. Residues: CASSLDRVSGDYEQYF.

V gene TRBV4-3 combines with J gene TRBJ2-1; perhaps TRBD1 as D (6 bases). This CDR3 region has 15 residues. The germline V gene has CDR1 LGHNA and CDR2 YSLEER. Trimming pared 4 bases from V and 2 bases from J, leaving 12 bases between. The CDR3 loop is CASSRRTAPYNEQFF. The CDR3 DNA is TGCGCCAGCAGCCGGCGGACAGCGCCCTACAATGAGCAGTTCTTC.

J is TRBJ2-3 and V is TRBV10-3, with 8 nucleotides matching TRBD1. Germline V lookup: CDR1 ENHRY, CDR2 SYGVKD. The CDR3 totals 14 residues. Trimming at V came to 7 bases and at J to 3 bases, leaving 6 bases not matched to a gene. The CDR3 is CAIIADRGTDTQYF. CDR3 DNA sequence: TGTGCCATCATTGCAGACAGGGGAACAGATACGCAGTATTTT.

The chain uses TRBV18 and TRBJ1-2, with D unresolved. CDR1 and CDR2 from the germline V gene are KGHSH and LQKENI. The CDR3 sequence is 15 residues long. Trimming took off 3 bases at V and 4 bases at J, with 15 bases between the two ends. CDR3 protein: CASSPGFGQPYGYTF. The CDR3 coding sequence is TGTGCCAGCTCACCCGGATTCGGCCAGCCCTATGGCTACACCTTC. The variable domain in full, with the rest retrieved from reference TRBV18 and TRBJ1-2, is NAGVMQNPRHLVRRRGQEARLRCSPMKGHSHVYWYRQLPEEGLKFMVYLQKENIIDESGMPKERFSAEFPKEGPSILRIQQVVRGDSAAYFCASSPGFGQPYGYTFGSGTRLTVV.

V and J are TRBV19 and TRBJ2-7; 12 nucleotides align to TRBD2. CDR3 length: 15 amino acids. V was pared by 5 bases and J by 0 bases, with 2 bases of the junction left unmatched. Germline values: CDR1 LNHDA, CDR2 SQIVND (reference sequence). The chain's CDR3 is CASSEGLAGSYEQYF. Written as DNA, the CDR3 is TGTGCCAGTAGTGAGGGACTAGCGGGCTCCTACGAGCAGTACTTC.

In this sample, this clone turned up once. This chain uses TRBV10-3 with TRBJ1-3; 7 positions match TRBD1. The CDR3 sequence is 15 residues long. Germline V CDR1 and CDR2: ENHRY, SYGVKD. Losses at the gene ends were 10 bases for V and 4 bases for J; bases not matched to a gene: 13. The CDR3 is CATRQGGIWGNTIYF. The CDR3 bases are TGTGCCACTCGGCAGGGGGGTATTTGGGGAAACACCATATATTTT.

This rearrangement joins TRBV5-4 to TRBJ2-2; D possibly corresponds to TRBD2 (5 bases). Germline V gene sequence: CDR1 SGHNT, CDR2 YYREEE (reference sequence). The V and J ends lost 2 bases and 1 base respectively, with 9 bases between them. CDR3 length: 15 residues. For the CDR3, the DNA is TGTGCCAGCAGCTTTAGGCGGGTGAACACCGGGGAGCTGTTTTTT. This gives the protein CASSFRRVNTGELFF.

V is TRBV28 and J is TRBJ1-2, with D tentatively TRBD1 (5 bases). Germline V gene lookup returns CDR1 MDHEN and CDR2 SYDVKM. V lost 3 bases and J 1 base, leaving 9 bases between the germline ends. The CDR3 has 14 amino acids. The CDR3 nucleotides read TGTGCCAGCAGTTTTCCAGGGTTTAACTATGGCTACACCTTC. Its protein is CASSFPGFNYGYTF.

This clone has a handful of counts. Other DNA sequences of this sample code for an identical CDR3. V and J are TRBV28 and TRBJ1-5; D not resolved. The CDR3 loop spans 12 amino acids. The germline CDR1 and CDR2 sequences are MDHEN and SYDVKM. Trimming stripped 3 bases from V and 2 bases from J, with 2 bases between. CDR3 coding DNA: TGTGCCAGCAGTTTTGGCAATCAGCCCCAGCATTTT. Translated, it gives CASSFGNQPQHF.

This chain's CDR3 is CASSSGQVQETQYF. The DNA of the CDR3 is TGTGCCAGCAGCTCAGGACAGGTCCAAGAGACCCAGTACTTC. This sequence joins TRBV9 and TRBJ2-5; 7 nucleotides agree with TRBD1. The CDR3 loop spans 14 amino acids. Trimming at V came to 4 bases and at J to 1 base, leaving 4 bases not matched to a gene. Germline CDR1 SGDLS, CDR2 YYNGEE. Complete variable domain (other parts from reference TRBV9 and TRBJ2-5): DSGVTQTPKHLITATGQRVTLRCSPRSGDLSVYWYQQSLDQGLQFLIQYYNGEERAKGNILERFSAQQFPDLHSELNLSSLELGDSALYFCASSSGQVQETQYFGPGTRLLVL.

This chain links TRBV2 with TRBJ2-7; D call uncertain. From germline, CDR1 is SNHLY and CDR2 FYNNEI. This CDR3 is built from 12 residues. V gave up 4 bases and J gave up 3 bases, with 7 bases separating them. As DNA, the CDR3 is TGTGCCAGCAGTGCCGAGATCTACGAGCAGTACTTC. Its translation is CASSAEIYEQYF.

This clone occurred once. The rearrangement links TRBV7-6 to TRBJ1-5; D gene unclear. The CDR3 totals 15 residues. Deletions cut 1 base from V and 4 bases from J, with 11 bases between. Germline CDR1 reads SGHVS; CDR2 reads FNYEAQ. The CDR3 protein is CASSLGTALNQPQHF. The CDR3 coding sequence is TGTGCCAGCAGCTTAGGTACGGCTCTTAATCAGCCCCAGCATTTT.

For the CDR3, the DNA is TGTGCCAGCAGCTTACAGGATGCTCAGCCCCAGCATTTT. Its translation: CASSLQDAQPQHF. The gene calls are TRBV7-9 and TRBJ1-5; the D is unclear. This CDR3 comprises 13 residues. CDR1 is SEHNR and CDR2 is FQNEAQ in the germline V gene (reference sequence). The V and J ends lost 2 bases and 6 bases respectively, with 8 bases between them.

The chain recombines TRBV27 with TRBJ2-7, with a weak D call TRBD1 (5 bases). Per germline, CDR1 MNHEY and CDR2 SMNVEV (reference sequence). Between the trimmed V and J ends, which lost 10 bases and 0 bases, there was a span of 10 bases. The CDR3 is 12 amino acids. The CDR3 protein is CATRDSSYEQYF. In DNA, the CDR3 is TGTGCCACTAGAGACAGCTCCTACGAGCAGTACTTC.

V and J are TRBV6-1 and TRBJ2-1; D unresolved. The CDR3 contains 16 residues. CDR1 is MNHNS and CDR2 is SASEGT in the germline V gene. V was trimmed by 1 base and J by 7 bases, leaving 17 bases between them. The CDR3 region is CASSEGSGGRLNEQFF. DNA of the CDR3: TGTGCCAGCAGTGAAGGAAGTGGCGGCCGATTAAATGAGCAGTTCTTC.

The V gene is TRBV29-1, the J gene TRBJ2-7, with D possibly matching TRBD1 (6 bases). V gave up 0 bases and J gave up 0 bases, with 12 bases separating them. The CDR3 totals 15 residues. Germline V gene lookup returns CDR1 SQVTM and CDR2 ANQGSEA. DNA for the CDR3: TGCAGCGTTGAAGAGAGGACGGGACACTCCTACGAGCAGTACTTC. Protein: CSVEERTGHSYEQYF.

The chain couples TRBV7-3 to TRBJ2-2, with 7 bases that match TRBD1. The CDR3 extends over 14 amino acids. With V trimmed by 6 bases and J by 8 bases, 9 bases remained unmatched. CDR1 and CDR2 from the germline V gene are SGHTA and FQGTGA. The DNA of the CDR3 is TGTGCCAGCAGTTGGGGGACAGTCACAGGGGAGCTGTTTTTT. This encodes CASSWGTVTGELFF.

The chain employs TRBV5-8 and TRBJ2-1; D gene uncertain. CDR1 SGHTS and CDR2 YDEGEE come from the germline V gene. V dropped 7 bases and J dropped 5 bases, with 16 bases sitting between them. CDR3 length equals 14 residues. CDR3 nucleotide sequence: TGTGCCAGCGCCGTGCGGCCCGTGGACAATGAGCAGTTCTTC. This translates into CASAVRPVDNEQFF. Full variable domain (missing parts from reference TRBV5-8 and TRBJ2-1): EAGVTQSPTHLIKTRGQQATLRCSPISGHTSVYWYQQALGLGLQFLLWYDEGEERNRGNFPPRFSGRQFPNYSSELNVNALELEDSALYLCASAVRPVDNEQFFGPGTRLTVL.

The chain employs TRBV6-5 and TRBJ2-1; TRBD1 agrees at 8 bases. Germline CDR1 MNHEY, CDR2 SVGAGI. With V trimmed by 10 bases and J by 2 bases, 10 bases remained unmatched. CDR3 size: 15 residues. The CDR3 DNA sequence: TGTGCCAACAGGACAGGGAGTCCAACCTACAATGAGCAGTTCTTC. This sequence encodes CANRTGSPTYNEQFF.

The chain combines TRBV5-6 with TRBJ2-7, with D maybe TRBD1 (6 bases). Trimming pared 2 bases from V and 5 bases from J, leaving 14 bases between. CDR1 SGHDT and CDR2 YYEEEE come from the germline V gene. The CDR3 totals 14 residues. DNA of the CDR3: TGTGCCAGCAGCTTACGGAACAGGGACCACGAGCAGTACTTC. This codes for CASSLRNRDHEQYF.

V usage is TRBV4-2 and J usage is TRBJ1-5, with a possible D match to TRBD1 (5 bases). Germline CDR1 LGHNA, CDR2 YNFKEQ. The CDR3 has 13 residues. The V gene lost 1 base and the J gene lost 10 bases, with 11 bases spanning the gap. CDR3 amino acids: CASSQGGGTPQHF. In DNA form, the CDR3 reads TGTGCCAGCAGCCAAGGCGGAGGGACCCCCCAGCATTTT.

The V call is TRBV18, the J call TRBJ2-1; 7 bases fit TRBD1. Germline loops: CDR1 KGHSH, CDR2 LQKENI. J gave up 8 bases and V 5 bases, and 3 bases lay outside the gene matches. This CDR3 is built from 12 residues. The CDR3 loop is CASSVQGYEQFF. The CDR3 DNA follows: TGTGCCAGCTCAGTACAGGGGTATGAGCAGTTCTTC.

The chain employs TRBV28 and TRBJ1-2; D gene unclear. Trimming removed 5 bases from V and 2 bases from J, with 9 bases in between. This CDR3 contains 13 residues. Germline V gene lookup returns CDR1 MDHEN and CDR2 SYDVKM. CDR3 region: CASSPPVNYGYTF. CDR3 DNA sequence: TGTGCCAGCAGTCCGCCCGTCAACTATGGCTACACCTTC.

V and J are TRBV27 and TRBJ2-3; unclear D gene. Germline V gene sequence: CDR1 MNHEY, CDR2 SMNVEV (reference sequence). Between the trimmed V and J ends, which lost 3 bases and 4 bases, there was a span of 8 bases. The CDR3 spans 13 residues. The DNA of the CDR3 is TGTGCCAGCAGTTTTCAGGATGCAGATACGCAGTATTTT. Encoded protein: CASSFQDADTQYF.